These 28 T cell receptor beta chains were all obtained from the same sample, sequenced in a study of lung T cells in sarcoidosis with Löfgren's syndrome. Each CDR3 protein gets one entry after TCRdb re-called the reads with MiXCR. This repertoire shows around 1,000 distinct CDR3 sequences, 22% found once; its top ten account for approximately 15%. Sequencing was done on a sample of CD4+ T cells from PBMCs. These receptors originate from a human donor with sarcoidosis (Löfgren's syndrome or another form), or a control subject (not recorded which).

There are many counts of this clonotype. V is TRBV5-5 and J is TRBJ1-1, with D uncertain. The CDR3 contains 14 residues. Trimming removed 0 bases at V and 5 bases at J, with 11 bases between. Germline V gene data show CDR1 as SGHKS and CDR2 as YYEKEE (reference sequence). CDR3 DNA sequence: TGTGCCAGCAGCTTGGACCTCAAGAGGACTGAAGCTTTCTTT. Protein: CASSLDLKRTEAFF.

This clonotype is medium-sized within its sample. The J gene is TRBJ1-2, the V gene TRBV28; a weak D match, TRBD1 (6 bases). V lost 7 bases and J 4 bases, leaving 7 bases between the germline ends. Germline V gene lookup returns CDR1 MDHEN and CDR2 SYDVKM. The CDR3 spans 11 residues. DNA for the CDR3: TGTGCCAGCAAGGGGGGCTATGGCTACACCTTC. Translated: CASKGGYGYTF.

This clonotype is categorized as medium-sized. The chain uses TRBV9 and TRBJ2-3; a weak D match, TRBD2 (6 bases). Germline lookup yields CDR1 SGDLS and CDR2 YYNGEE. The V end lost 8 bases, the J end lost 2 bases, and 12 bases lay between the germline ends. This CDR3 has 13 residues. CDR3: CASSRGYTDTQYF. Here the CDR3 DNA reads TGTGCCAGTTCCCGGGGGTACACAGATACGCAGTATTTT. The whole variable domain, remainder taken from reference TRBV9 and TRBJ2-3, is DSGVTQTPKHLITATGQRVTLRCSPRSGDLSVYWYQQSLDQGLQFLIQYYNGEERAKGNILERFSAQQFPDLHSELNLSSLELGDSALYFCASSRGYTDTQYFGPGTRLTVL.

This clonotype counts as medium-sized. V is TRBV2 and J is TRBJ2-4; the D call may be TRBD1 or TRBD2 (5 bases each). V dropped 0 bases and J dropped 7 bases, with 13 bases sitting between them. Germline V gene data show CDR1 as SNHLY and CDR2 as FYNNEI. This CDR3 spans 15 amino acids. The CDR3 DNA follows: TGTGCCAGCAGTGAAGCAACGGGGTGGGGGAACATTCAGTACTTC. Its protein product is CASSEATGWGNIQYF.

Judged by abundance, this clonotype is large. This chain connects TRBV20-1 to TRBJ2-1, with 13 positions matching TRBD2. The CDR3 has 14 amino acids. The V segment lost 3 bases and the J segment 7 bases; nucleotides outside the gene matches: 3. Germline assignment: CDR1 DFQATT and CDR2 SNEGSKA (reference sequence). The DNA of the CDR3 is TGCAGTGCTAGTCGGACTAGCGGGAGAAATGAGCAGTTCTTC. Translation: CSASRTSGRNEQFF.

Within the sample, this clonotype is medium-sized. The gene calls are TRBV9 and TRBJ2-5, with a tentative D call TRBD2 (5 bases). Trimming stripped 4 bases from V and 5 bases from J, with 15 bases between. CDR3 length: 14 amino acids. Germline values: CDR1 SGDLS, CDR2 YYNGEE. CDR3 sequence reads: CASSPPGSTETQYF. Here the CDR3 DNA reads TGTGCCAGCAGCCCCCCGGGAAGTACGGAGACCCAGTACTTC. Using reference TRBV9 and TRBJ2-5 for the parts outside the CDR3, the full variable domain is DSGVTQTPKHLITATGQRVTLRCSPRSGDLSVYWYQQSLDQGLQFLIQYYNGEERAKGNILERFSAQQFPDLHSELNLSSLELGDSALYFCASSPPGSTETQYFGPGTRLLVL.

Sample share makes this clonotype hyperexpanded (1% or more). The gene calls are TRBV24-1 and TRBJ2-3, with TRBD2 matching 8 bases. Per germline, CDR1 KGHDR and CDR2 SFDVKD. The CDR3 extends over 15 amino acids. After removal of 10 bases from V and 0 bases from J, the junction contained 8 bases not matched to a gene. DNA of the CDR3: TGTGCCACTACTAGCGGACTTGCTAGCACAGATACGCAGTATTTT. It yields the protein CATTSGLASTDTQYF.

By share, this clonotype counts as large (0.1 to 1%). The CDR3 loop is CATSRPSGGPFYEQYF. In nucleotides, the CDR3 is TGTGCCACCAGCAGACCTAGCGGGGGGCCCTTCTACGAGCAGTACTTC. The chain joins TRBV15 to TRBJ2-7, with 11 bases identical to TRBD2. In germline, CDR1 is LNHNV, CDR2 YYDKDF (reference sequence). Unmatched junction bases numbered 6, after V lost 2 bases and J lost 3 bases. This CDR3 spans 16 amino acids. Filled out from reference TRBV15 and TRBJ2-7, the complete variable domain reads DAMVIQNPRYQVTQFGKPVTLSCSQTLNHNVMYWYQQKSSQAPKLLFHYYDKDFNNEADTPDNFQSRRPNTSFCFLDIRSPGLGDTAMYLCATSRPSGGPFYEQYFGPGTRLTVT.

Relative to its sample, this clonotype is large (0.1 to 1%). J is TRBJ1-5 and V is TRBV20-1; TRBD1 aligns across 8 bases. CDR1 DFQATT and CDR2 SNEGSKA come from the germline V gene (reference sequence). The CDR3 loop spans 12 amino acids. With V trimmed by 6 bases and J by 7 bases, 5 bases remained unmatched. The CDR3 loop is CSAQDRVQPQHF. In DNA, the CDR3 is TGCAGTGCCCAGGACAGGGTGCAGCCCCAGCATTTT.

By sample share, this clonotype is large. CDR3 nucleotides: TGTGCCAGCAGCGACTTGGGCCTTGCAACTAATGAAAAACTGTTTTTT. It translates to CASSDLGLATNEKLFF. This sequence joins TRBV7-6 and TRBJ1-4; D is ambiguous. The V gene lost 5 bases and the J gene lost 0 bases, with 13 bases spanning the gap. The length of the CDR3 is 16 residues. The germline CDR1 and CDR2 sequences are SGHVS and FNYEAQ.

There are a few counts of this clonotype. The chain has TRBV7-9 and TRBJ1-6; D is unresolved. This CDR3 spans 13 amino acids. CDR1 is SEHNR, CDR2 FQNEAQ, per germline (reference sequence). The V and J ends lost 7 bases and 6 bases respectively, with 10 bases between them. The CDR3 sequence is CASTDGFNSPLHF. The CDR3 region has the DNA TGTGCCAGCACGGACGGGTTTAATTCACCCCTCCACTTT.

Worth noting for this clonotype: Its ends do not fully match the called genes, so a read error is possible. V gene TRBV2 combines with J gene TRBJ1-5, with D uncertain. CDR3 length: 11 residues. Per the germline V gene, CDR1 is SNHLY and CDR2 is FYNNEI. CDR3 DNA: TGCGAGACACTCAGCAGTCAGCCCCAGCATTTT. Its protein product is CETLSSQPQHF. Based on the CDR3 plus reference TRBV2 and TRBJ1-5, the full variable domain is EPEVTQTPSHQVTQMGQEVILRCVPISNHLYFYWYRQILGQKVEFLVSFYNNEISEKSEIFDDQFSVERPDGSNFTLKIRSTKLEDSAMYFCETLSSQPQHFGDGTRLSIL.

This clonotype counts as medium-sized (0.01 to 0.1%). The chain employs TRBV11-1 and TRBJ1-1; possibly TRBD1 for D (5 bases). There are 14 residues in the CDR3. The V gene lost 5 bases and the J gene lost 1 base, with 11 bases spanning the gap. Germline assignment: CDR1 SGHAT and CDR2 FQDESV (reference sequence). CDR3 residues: CASSRDGSNTEAFF. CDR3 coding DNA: TGTGCCAGCAGCCGGGACGGTTCGAACACTGAAGCTTTCTTT.

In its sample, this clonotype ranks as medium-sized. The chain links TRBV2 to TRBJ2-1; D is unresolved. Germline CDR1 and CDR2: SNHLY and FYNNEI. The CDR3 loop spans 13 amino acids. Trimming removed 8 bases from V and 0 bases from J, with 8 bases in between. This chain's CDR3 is CASLESSYNEQFF. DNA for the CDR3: TGTGCCAGCCTGGAAAGCTCCTACAATGAGCAGTTCTTC.

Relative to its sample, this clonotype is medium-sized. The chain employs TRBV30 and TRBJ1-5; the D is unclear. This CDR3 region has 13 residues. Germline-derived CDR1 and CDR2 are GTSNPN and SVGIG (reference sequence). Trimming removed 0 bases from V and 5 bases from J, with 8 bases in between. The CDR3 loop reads CAWSVGQDQPQHF. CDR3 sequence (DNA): TGTGCCTGGAGTGTAGGGCAGGATCAGCCCCAGCATTTT.

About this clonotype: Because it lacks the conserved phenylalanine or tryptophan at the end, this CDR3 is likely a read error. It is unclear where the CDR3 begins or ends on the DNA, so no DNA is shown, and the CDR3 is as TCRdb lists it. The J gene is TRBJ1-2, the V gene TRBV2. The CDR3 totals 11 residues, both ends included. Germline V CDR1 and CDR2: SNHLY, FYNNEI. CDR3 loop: CASRIGYGYTL.

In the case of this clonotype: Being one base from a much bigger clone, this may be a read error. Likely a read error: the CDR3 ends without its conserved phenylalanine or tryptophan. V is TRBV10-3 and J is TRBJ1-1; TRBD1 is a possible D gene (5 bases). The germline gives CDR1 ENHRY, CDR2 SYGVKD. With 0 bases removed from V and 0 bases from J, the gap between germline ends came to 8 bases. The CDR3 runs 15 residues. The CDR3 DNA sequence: TGTGCCATCAGTGAGTCACAGGACTTGAACACTGAAGCTTTCCTT. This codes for CAISESQDLNTEAFL.

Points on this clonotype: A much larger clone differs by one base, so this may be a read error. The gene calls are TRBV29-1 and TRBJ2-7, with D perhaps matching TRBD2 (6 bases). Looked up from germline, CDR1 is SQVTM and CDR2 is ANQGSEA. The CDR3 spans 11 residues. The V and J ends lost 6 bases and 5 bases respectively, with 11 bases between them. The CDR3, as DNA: TGCAGCGTCGGGGGTGTCAACGAGCAGTACTTC. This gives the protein CSVGGVNEQYF.

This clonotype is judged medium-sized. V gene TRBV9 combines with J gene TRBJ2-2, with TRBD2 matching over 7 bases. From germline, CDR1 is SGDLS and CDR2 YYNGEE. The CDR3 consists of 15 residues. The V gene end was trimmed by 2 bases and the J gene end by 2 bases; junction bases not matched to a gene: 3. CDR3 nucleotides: TGTGCCAGCAGCGTGGGGGGGATAAACACCGGGGAGCTGTTTTTT. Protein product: CASSVGGINTGELFF.

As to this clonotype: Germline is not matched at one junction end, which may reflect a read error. Written as DNA, the CDR3 is TGTGTCAGCAGTCCCCGGGACAGGGGGGACTCCTACAATGAGCAGTTCTTC. Translation: CVSSPRDRGDSYNEQFF. V gene TRBV6-2 or TRBV6-3 combines with J gene TRBJ2-1, with 11 bases that match TRBD1. Per germline, CDR1 MNHEY and CDR2 SVGEGT. This CDR3 contains 17 residues.

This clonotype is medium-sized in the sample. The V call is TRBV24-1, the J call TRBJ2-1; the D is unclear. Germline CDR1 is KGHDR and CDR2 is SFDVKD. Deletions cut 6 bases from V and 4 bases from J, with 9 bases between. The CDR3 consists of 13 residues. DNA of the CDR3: TGTGCCACCAGTAGCCCGATTTACAATGAGCAGTTCTTC. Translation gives CATSSPIYNEQFF.

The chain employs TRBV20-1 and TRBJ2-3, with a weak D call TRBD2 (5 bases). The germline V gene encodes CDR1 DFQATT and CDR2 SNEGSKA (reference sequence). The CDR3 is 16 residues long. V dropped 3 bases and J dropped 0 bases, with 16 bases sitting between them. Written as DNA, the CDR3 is TGCAGTGCTAGTTTGTATGCAAGGACTAGCACAGATACGCAGTATTTT. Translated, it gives CSASLYARTSTDTQYF.

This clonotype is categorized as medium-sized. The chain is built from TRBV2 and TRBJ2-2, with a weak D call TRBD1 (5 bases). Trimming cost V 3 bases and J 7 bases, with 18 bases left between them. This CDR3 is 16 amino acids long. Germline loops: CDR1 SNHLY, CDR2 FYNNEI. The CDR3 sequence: CASSDRRQMNGGELFF. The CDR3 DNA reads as TGTGCCAGCAGTGATAGAAGACAGATGAACGGCGGGGAGCTGTTTTTT.

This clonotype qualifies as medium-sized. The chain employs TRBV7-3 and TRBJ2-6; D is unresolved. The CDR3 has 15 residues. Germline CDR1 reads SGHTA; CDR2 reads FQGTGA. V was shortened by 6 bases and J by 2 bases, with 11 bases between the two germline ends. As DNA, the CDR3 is TGTGCCAGCAGGCAACAAAGCGCTGGGGCCAACGTCCTGACTTTC. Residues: CASRQQSAGANVLTF.

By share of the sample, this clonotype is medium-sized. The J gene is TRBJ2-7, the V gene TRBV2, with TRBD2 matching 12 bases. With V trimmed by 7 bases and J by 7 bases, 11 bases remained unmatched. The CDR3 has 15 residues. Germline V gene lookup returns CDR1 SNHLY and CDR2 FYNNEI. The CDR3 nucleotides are TGTGCCAGCAAGGAGACTAGCGGGAGCGGAGGAGAGCAGTACTTC. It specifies CASKETSGSGGEQYF.

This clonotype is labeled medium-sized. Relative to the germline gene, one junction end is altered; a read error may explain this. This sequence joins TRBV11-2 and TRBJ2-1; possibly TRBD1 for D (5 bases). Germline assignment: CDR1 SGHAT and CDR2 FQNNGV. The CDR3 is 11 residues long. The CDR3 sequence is CASGLQVEQFF. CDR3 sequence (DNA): TGTGCCAGCGGCTTACAGGTTGAGCAGTTCTTC.

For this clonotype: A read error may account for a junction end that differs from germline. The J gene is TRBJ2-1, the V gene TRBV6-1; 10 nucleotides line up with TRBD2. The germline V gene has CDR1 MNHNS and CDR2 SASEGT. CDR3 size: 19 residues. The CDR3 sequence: CASTGGWRTSGRVISEQLF. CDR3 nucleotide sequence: TGCGCCAGCACGGGCGGTTGGAGGACTAGCGGTCGCGTTATTAGTGAGCAGCTCTTC.

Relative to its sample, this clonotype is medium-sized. CDR3 region: CASSLRGTDTQYF. The CDR3 DNA reads TGTGCCAGCAGCTTACGAGGCACAGATACGCAGTATTTT. The genes are TRBV11-3 and TRBJ2-3; unclear D gene. Trimming removed 2 bases from V and 1 base from J, with 4 bases in between. Germline CDR1 is SGHNT and CDR2 is YENEEA. This CDR3 contains 13 residues.